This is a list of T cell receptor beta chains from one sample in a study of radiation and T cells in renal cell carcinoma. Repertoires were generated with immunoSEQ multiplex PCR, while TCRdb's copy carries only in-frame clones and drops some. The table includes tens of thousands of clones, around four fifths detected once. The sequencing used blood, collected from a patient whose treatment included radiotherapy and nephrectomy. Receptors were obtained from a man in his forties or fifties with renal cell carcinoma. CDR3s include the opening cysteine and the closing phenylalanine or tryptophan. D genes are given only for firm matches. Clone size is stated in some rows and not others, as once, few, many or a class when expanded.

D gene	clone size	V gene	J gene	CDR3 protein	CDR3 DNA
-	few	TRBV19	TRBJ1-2	CASSRPGRPLGRDGYTF	TGTGCCAGTAGTAGGCCGGGACGGCCCCTAGGTCGGGATGGCTACACCTTC
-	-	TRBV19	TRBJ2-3	CASGIRADTDTQYF	TGTGCCAGTGGCATCCGGGCCGACACAGATACGCAGTATTTT
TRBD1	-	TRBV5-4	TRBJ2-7	CASSPMGQVFDEQYF	TGTGCCAGCAGCCCCATGGGACAGGTATTCGACGAGCAGTACTTC
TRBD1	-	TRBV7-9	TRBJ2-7	CASSLTQGETEQYF	TGTGCCAGCAGCTTAACCCAGGGGGAGACCGAGCAGTACTTC
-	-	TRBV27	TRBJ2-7	CASTNRDARFYEQYF	TGTGCCAGCACCAACCGGGACGCACGGTTTTACGAGCAGTACTTC
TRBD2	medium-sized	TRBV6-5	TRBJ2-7	CASARAGGTYEQYF	TGTGCCAGCGCGAGGGCGGGGGGTACCTACGAGCAGTACTTC
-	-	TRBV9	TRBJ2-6	CASGPHSGANVLTF	TGTGCCAGCGGTCCGCACTCTGGGGCCAACGTCCTGACTTTC
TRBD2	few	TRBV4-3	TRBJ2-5	CASSQDWRGGQETQYF	TGCGCCAGCAGCCAAGATTGGCGGGGGGGCCAGGAGACCCAGTACTTC
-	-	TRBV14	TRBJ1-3	CASSQEPRPGNTIYF	TGTGCCAGCAGCCAAGAGCCACGACCTGGAAACACCATATATTTT
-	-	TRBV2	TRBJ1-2	CASSRMGGEEGYTF	TGTGCCAGCAGCCGGATGGGTGGGGAGGAAGGCTACACCTTC
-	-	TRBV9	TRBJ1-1	CASSPKTSRNTEAFF	TGTGCCAGCAGCCCCAAGACCTCGCGGAACACTGAAGCTTTCTTT
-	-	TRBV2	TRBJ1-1	CASNKQGGRTEAFF	TGTGCCAGCAACAAACAGGGCGGGAGGACTGAAGCTTTCTTT
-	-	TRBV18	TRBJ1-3	CASSPRDVSSGNTIYF	TGTGCCAGCTCACCGCGCGACGTGAGCTCTGGAAACACCATATATTTT
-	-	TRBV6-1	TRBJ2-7	CASSVGGFATEQYF	TGTGCCAGCAGTGTTGGGGGCTTCGCAACCGAGCAGTACTTC
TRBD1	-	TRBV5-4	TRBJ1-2	CASSRGTGKTYGYTF	TGTGCCAGCAGCCGAGGGACAGGCAAAACCTATGGCTACACCTTC
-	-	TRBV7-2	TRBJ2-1	CASSPLGGGIYEQFF	TGTGCCAGCAGCCCCCTGGGGGGGGGCATCTATGAGCAGTTCTTC
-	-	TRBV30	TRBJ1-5	CAWSEGPNQPQHF	TGTGCCTGGAGTGAGGGCCCAAATCAGCCCCAGCATTTT
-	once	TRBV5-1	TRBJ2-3	CASSLAQSTDTQYF	TGCGCCAGCAGCTTGGCACAAAGCACAGATACGCAGTATTTT
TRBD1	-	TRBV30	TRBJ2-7	CAWRPKTGTAYYEQYF	TGTGCCTGGAGACCGAAGACCGGGACAGCGTACTACGAGCAGTACTTC
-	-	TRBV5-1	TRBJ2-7	CASSFYGGESSYEQYF	TGCGCCAGCAGCTTTTATGGCGGAGAGAGCTCCTACGAGCAGTACTTC
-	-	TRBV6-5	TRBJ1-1	CASSFHGTVNTEAFF	TGTGCCAGCAGTTTCCACGGGACGGTGAACACTGAAGCTTTCTTT
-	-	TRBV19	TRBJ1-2	CASRSWGALYGYTF	TGTGCCAGTAGGTCATGGGGGGCACTCTATGGCTACACCTTC
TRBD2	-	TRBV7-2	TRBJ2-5	CASSFHGGETQYF	TGTGCCAGCAGCTTTCACGGGGGGGAGACCCAGTACTTC
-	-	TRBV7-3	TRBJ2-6	CASSHGEGFGANVLTF	TGTGCCAGCAGCCACGGGGAAGGTTTTGGGGCCAACGTCCTGACTTTC
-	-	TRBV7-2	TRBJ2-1	CASRSIAVSSFGNEQFF	TGTGCCAGCAGATCTATAGCGGTGAGCTCCTTTGGCAATGAGCAGTTCTTC
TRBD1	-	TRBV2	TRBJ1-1	CASSTGVDTEAFF	TGTGCCAGTTCGACAGGGGTTGACACTGAAGCTTTCTTT